The rows below give T cell receptor beta chains drawn from one sample of a study of patients and donors after allogeneic stem cell transplantation. TCRdb reprocessed the RT-PCR reads via MiXCR and lists one record per CDR3 protein. This table has roughly 200,000 distinct CDR3 sequences, around two fifths appearing once. Sequenced: blood, either unsorted or a sorted T cell fraction (not recorded which). The receptor source for this set is a human donor who was either an allogeneic HSCT recipient or a stem cell or donor lymphocyte infusion donor (not recorded which). It is not recorded whose cells these are; they may come from a transplant donor. Each CDR3 is given with its conserved first and last residue. D genes are given only for firm matches. The listing skips clone size in some rows; elsewhere it reads once, few, many or a size class.

>TRBV5-1|TRBJ1-1|-|few
CASSLEGSPEAFF
TGCGCCAGCAGCTTGGAGGGCAGCCCTGAAGCTTTCTTT
>TRBV20-1|TRBJ2-1|-|-
CSASPADSYNEQFF
TGCAGTGCTAGCCCAGCGGATTCCTACAATGAGCAGTTCTTC
>TRBV9|TRBJ1-2|TRBD1|few
CASSVGTVGYGYTF
TGTGCCAGCAGCGTGGGGACAGTTGGCTATGGCTACACCTTC
>TRBV5-6|TRBJ1-5|-|few
CASSLGEQPQHF
TGTGCCAGCAGCTTGGGGGAACAGCCCCAGCATTTT
>TRBV2|TRBJ2-1|TRBD2|-
CASSASGVSVYNEQFF
TGTGCCAGCAGCGCCAGCGGGGTGTCCGTCTACAATGAGCAGTTCTTC
>TRBV20-1|TRBJ1-1|-|-
CSASMNTEAFF
TGCAGTGCTAGTATGAACACTGAAGCTTTCTTT
>TRBV7-9|TRBJ1-3|-|-
CASTPTGNTIYF
TGTGCCAGCACTCCGACTGGAAACACCATATATTTT
>TRBV20-1|TRBJ2-1|-|few
CSAWNNEQFF
TGCAGTGCCTGGAACAATGAGCAGTTCTTC
>TRBV6-5|TRBJ1-2|TRBD1|-
CASSYSTRTGVRGYTF
TGTGCCAGCAGTTACTCGACCAGGACAGGGGTTAGGGGCTACACCTTC
>TRBV28|TRBJ2-7|-|-
CASSQGLPSEQYF
TGTGCCAGCAGTCAGGGACTTCCGAGCGAGCAGTACTTC
>TRBV7-2|TRBJ2-2|TRBD2|few
CASRTAGGNTGELFF
TGTGCCAGCAGGACAGCGGGAGGAAACACCGGGGAGCTGTTTTTT
>TRBV12-5|TRBJ1-2|-|-
CASRVACYGYTF
TGTGCTAGTCGGGTGGCTTGCTATGGCTACACCTTC